The clone carrying this T cell receptor beta chain was picked up a small number of times. Its antigen remains unidentified. This sample is drawn from a study of blood T cells in healthy people across ages. Looking at the study overall: Per every two T cells, about one barcoded beta molecule was captured by template switching. General study findings and limits: Both naive CD4+ cell counts and diversity were greater in long-lived donors than in aged donors. From one million sequenced T cells, diversity estimates were lower bounds.

The germline gives CDR1 SGDLS, CDR2 YYNGEE. The CDR3 has 14 amino acids. The V and J ends lost 4 bases and 5 bases respectively, with 15 bases between them. Using a J-beta primer mix together with a sample-barcoded 5' primer, a second PCR was run for roughly 6 to 12 cycles. TCRdb re-called the 5' RACE reads with MiXCR, one entry per CDR3 protein. The sample carries approximately 1,700,000 distinct CDR3 sequences, approximately 39% recorded once. Material: blood. The chain has TRBV9 and TRBJ1-2, with D perhaps matching TRBD1 (6 bases). This clonotype originated in a human donor in good health. The CDR3 nucleotides read TGTGCCAGCAGCTCTAGACAGGCTGCTTATGGCTACACCTTC. It encodes CASSSRQAAYGYTF.